This T cell receptor (beta chain) was sequenced during a study of graft-versus-host responses after intestinal transplantation. About the research overall: Transplant recipients had multivisceral, liver-intestinal, or isolated intestinal grafts. General observations from the study: HvG clone declines early post-transplant were associated with peak circulating GvH levels.

Of note for this clone: Its cognate antigen is unknown.

V gave up 0 bases and J gave up 3 bases; unmatched junction bases: 4. Germline V CDR1 and CDR2: SGHTA, FQGNSA. The length of the CDR3 is 15 residues. Sequencing used immunoSEQ multiplex PCR; TCRdb keeps in-frame clones, though not all of them. The table lists almost 85,000 clones, 91% of them singletons, with nearly 0.1% in the top ten. This chain joins TRBV7-2 and TRBJ2-7, with 8 bases that match TRBD2. The TCR originated in a human donor who received an intestinal transplant. The sample consisted of unstimulated CD4+ T cells sorted from spleen or lymph node cells, taken before intestinal transplant. As DNA, the CDR3 is TGTGCCAGCAGCTTAGCGGGACTAGGGGGCTACGAGCAGTACTTC. Amino acids: CASSLAGLGGYEQYF.